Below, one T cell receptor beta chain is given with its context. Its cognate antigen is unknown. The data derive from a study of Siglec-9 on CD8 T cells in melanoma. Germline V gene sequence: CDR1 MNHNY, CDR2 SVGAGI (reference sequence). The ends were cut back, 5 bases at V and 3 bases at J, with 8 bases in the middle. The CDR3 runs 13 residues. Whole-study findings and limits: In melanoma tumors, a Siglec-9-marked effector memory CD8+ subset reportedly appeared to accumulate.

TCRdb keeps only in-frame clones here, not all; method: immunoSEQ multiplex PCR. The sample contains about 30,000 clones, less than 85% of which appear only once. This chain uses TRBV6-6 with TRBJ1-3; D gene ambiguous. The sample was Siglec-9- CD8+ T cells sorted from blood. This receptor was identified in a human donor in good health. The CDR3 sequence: CASSHDNGNTIYF. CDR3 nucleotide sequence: TGTGCCAGCAGTCACGATAATGGAAACACCATATATTTT.